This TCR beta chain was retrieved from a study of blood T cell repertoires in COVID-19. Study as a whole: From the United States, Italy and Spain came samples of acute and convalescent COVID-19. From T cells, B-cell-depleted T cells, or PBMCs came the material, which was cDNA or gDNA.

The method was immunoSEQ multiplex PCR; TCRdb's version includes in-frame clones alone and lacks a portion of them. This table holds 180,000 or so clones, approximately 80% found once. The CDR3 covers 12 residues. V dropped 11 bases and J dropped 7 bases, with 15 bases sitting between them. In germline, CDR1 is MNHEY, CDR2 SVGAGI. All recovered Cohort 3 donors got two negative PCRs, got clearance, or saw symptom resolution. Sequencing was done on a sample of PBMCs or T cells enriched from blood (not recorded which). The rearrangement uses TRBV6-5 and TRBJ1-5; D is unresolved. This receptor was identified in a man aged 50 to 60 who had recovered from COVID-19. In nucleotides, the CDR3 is TGTGCCGGTAATTCTCGGGAACAGCCCCAGCATTTT. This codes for CAGNSREQPQHF.